This TCR beta chain derives from a study of T cell responses to AZD1222 COVID-19 vaccine. Overall study findings and caveats: Nearly half of spike-specific TCRs reportedly go after variant regions that carry no mutations. Clonal diversity was possibly underestimated, and the donors were mostly white British, with more females. At study baseline, merely six AZD1222 recipients were seropositive.

Sequenced by immunoSEQ multiplex PCR; TCRdb stores in-frame clones only, minus some. The repertoire consists of 95,000 to 150,000 clones, with about 90% occurring once and the leading ten covering 4% to 5%. As to this clone: Its antigen is not known.

Trimming left V 2 bases short and J 0 bases short, with 8 bases between. Per the germline V gene, CDR1 is MDHEN and CDR2 is SYDVKM. The CDR3 is 15 amino acids. The sequencing used peripheral blood, collected on day 0 of AZD1222 vaccination. This chain joins TRBV28 and TRBJ1-3, with D unresolved. The clonotype comes from an adult in good health. As DNA, the CDR3 is TGTGCCAGCAGTTTACACAGCGTCTCTGGAAACACCATATATTTT. Translated: CASSLHSVSGNTIYF. Full variable domain (remainder filled in from reference TRBV28 and TRBJ1-3): DVKVTQSSRYLVKRTGEKVFLECVQDMDHENMFWYRQDPGLGLRLIYFSYDVKMKEKGDIPEGYSVSREKKERFSLILESASTNQTSMYLCASSLHSVSGNTIYFGEGSWLTVV.